The present TCR beta chain was sequenced within a study of blood T cell repertoires in COVID-19. At the level of the study: Donors in the United States, Italy and Spain gave samples during acute or convalescent COVID-19. In each case, the material was cDNA or gDNA derived from T cells, B-cell-depleted T cells, or PBMCs.

Germline V gene sequence: CDR1 SGHRS, CDR2 YFSETQ. The CDR3 has 14 amino acids. V gave up 4 bases and J gave up 6 bases, with 13 bases separating them. Under the authors' procedure: Estimation of nucleated cell counts relied on the amplification of reference gene primers. Method: immunoSEQ multiplex PCR; TCRdb's copy keeps in-frame clones and lacks some. The DNA gave D and trimming, while V, J and clone size come from that table. Of 300,000 to 400,000 clones listed, roughly 84% are singletons. This receptor was obtained from a man aged 45-60 years with active or convalescent COVID-19. This sequence joins TRBV5-1 and TRBJ1-4; D is unclear. The sample taken for sequencing was peripheral blood. The CDR3 DNA is TGCGCCAGCAGCATCAGAGGGCTGGATGAAAAACTGTTTTTT. Its protein product is CASSIRGLDEKLFF.